This TCR beta chain was identified during a study of OX40 agonist ivuxolimab in advanced cancers. Background for the entire study: Ivuxolimab was a fully human IgG2 agonistic monoclonal antibody targeting the costimulatory receptor OX40 (CD134). Peripheral TCRbeta sequencing aimed to test whether ivuxolimab altered TCR sequence diversity and caused clonal T-cell expansion. Partial responses occurred in three dose-escalation patients, of whom one had hepatocellular carcinoma and two had cutaneous melanoma. The dose-escalation cohort was roughly 87% male with a mean age of about 65 years, ranging from roughly 23 to 80. Among the approximately 50 dose-escalation patients, about 20 had hepatocellular carcinoma, 15 or so melanoma, 9 renal cell carcinoma and 9 head and neck cancer. The paper covers the monotherapy dose-escalation part of the phase I ivuxolimab trial, which included N ≈ 50 patients. Intravenous ivuxolimab was administered to patients every 2 weeks at six dose levels: 0.01, 0.1, 0.3, 1.5, 3 and 10 mg/kg. Prior anti-PD-1, anti-PD-L1 or anti-CTLA-4 therapy was permitted, and approximately 40% of dose-escalation patients had received checkpoint inhibitors.

Results the study describes overall, beyond this receptor: In partial responders in the 0.1-3.0 mg/kg groups, normalized peripheral clonal expansion was found to be among the lowest, especially among CD8+ T cells. Low levels of normalized T-cell clonal expansion were also shown by some nonresponding patients. Clonal expansion of both CD4+ and CD8+ blood T cells was observed from baseline to week 6 at doses 0.1 to 3.0 mg/kg. The antigen specificity of the clonally expanded peripheral T cells was not determined. After ivuxolimab, more expanded clones were found on average in CD8+ T cells than in CD4+ T cells.

Genomic DNA was isolated from the sorted cells so that the TCRbeta CDR3 region could be sequenced. The immunoSEQ Assay was used to sequence the TCRbeta CDR3 regions. In TCRdb, the immuneACCESS table is reduced to in-frame sequences with V and J assigned. These tables do not hold every clone; where another copy was compared, an unresolved V gene accounts for under half, and the others remain unexplained. The sample records about 79,000 clones, about 85% of which are singletons. In total, the top ten clones hold about 4% of the sample. The trial excluded patients who had a history of autoimmune disease or who were on systemic immunosuppression. In every dose cohort, peripheral blood was drawn for TCR sequencing at baseline, cycle 4 day 1, and cycle 7 day 1. Samples came from an open-label, multicenter, first-in-human phase I dose-escalation trial of ivuxolimab. Adults with locally advanced or metastatic melanoma, renal cell, hepatocellular, or head and neck squamous cell carcinoma were enrolled in the trial. Before TCR sequencing, CD4+ T cells and CD8+ T cells were sorted from peripheral blood as separate populations.

Points on this clone: Its antigen target is currently unknown. No qualities accompany the bases; no much larger clone lies one base away.

Trimming removed 5 bases from V and 4 bases from J; the gene matches leave 8 bases unexplained. The CDR3 runs 16 amino acids, cysteine and phenylalanine included. Just CDR3 DNA is preserved here, 48 bases in frame from base 1. CDR1 and CDR2 are read off the germline V gene as SGHAT and FQNNGV. The chain couples TRBV11-2 to TRBJ1-1; TRBD1 matches 12 bases in the middle. Specimen: CD4+ or CD8+ T cells sorted from blood, collected in a trial of the OX40 agonist ivuxolimab. This sequence was found in an adult with an advanced solid tumor such as melanoma, head and neck, liver or kidney cancer. The sequence in DNA is TGTGCCAGCAGCGTGGGACAGGGGGCGAGAGGCACTGAAGCTTTCTTT. Its protein is CASSVGQGARGTEAFF.